A selection of T cell receptor beta chains follows, all from one sample in a study of T cells in Graves' hyperthyroidism and ophthalmopathy. Via MiXCR, TCRdb re-called the multiplex PCR reads, giving one row per CDR3 protein. Here the sample spans 250,000 to 300,000 distinct CDR3 sequences, over 15% being singletons. The sequencing input was blood. All receptors derive from an older woman with Graves' ophthalmopathy. Each CDR3 is given with its conserved first and last residue. Each record gives: CDR3 length, clone size, V gene, D gene, J gene, CDR3 DNA, CDR3 protein. A D gene is named only where the DNA matches it firmly. Clone size is not always given. Where it is, it says once, few, many or a class for expanded clones.

15	many	TRBV28	.	TRBJ2-1	TGTGCCAGCACCCGAGGGGGACCTTCCTACAATGAGCAGTTCTTC	CASTRGGPSYNEQFF
13	many	TRBV20-1	TRBD1	TRBJ1-5	TGCAGTGCGCCTACAGGGGACACTCAGCCCCAGCATTTT	CSAPTGDTQPQHF
15	many	TRBV20-1	.	TRBJ1-5	TGCAGTGCCCACGTAGGACACTTACCCAATCAGCCCCAGCATTTT	CSAHVGHLPNQPQHF
15	.	TRBV7-2	.	TRBJ2-2	TGTGCCAGCAGCTTGCGTCGGGTCGTCACCGGGGAGCTGTTTTTT	CASSLRRVVTGELFF
16	few	TRBV5-5	TRBD1	TRBJ1-5	TGTGCCAGCAGCTACCGAAGGACAGGGAGCAATCAGCCCCAGCATTTT	CASSYRRTGSNQPQHF
15	many	TRBV10-3	TRBD1	TRBJ2-5	TGTGCCATCAGTGACCCGGGACAGCAGCAAGAGACCCAGTACTTC	CAISDPGQQQETQYF
13	many	TRBV7-2	.	TRBJ2-5	TGTGCCAGCAGGAGCGGGCCCCAAGAGACCCAGTACTTC	CASRSGPQETQYF
14	.	TRBV30	.	TRBJ1-6	TGTGCCTGGAGTGTACAAGGGTATAATTCACCCCTCCACTTT	CAWSVQGYNSPLHF
15	many	TRBV6-1	.	TRBJ2-7	TGTGCCAGCAGCCTCTTCGGGACGGACGCCTACGAGCAGTACTTC	CASSLFGTDAYEQYF
17	.	TRBV20-1	.	TRBJ1-5	TGCAGTGTCGATCGGGGGATGGGATGGGGTAGCAATCAGCCCCAGCATTTT	CSVDRGMGWGSNQPQHF
13	many	TRBV5-5	.	TRBJ1-1	TGTGCCAGCAGCCATCGGGGGGACACTGAAGCTTTCTTT	CASSHRGDTEAFF
14	.	TRBV6-1	TRBD1	TRBJ2-1	TGTGCCAGCAGTTACATCCCAGGGGGCAATGAGCAGTTCTTC	CASSYIPGGNEQFF
11	many	TRBV19	TRBD1	TRBJ2-5	TGTGCCAGTGGACAGGGGGAGACCCAGTACTTC	CASGQGETQYF
12	many	TRBV6-1	TRBD1	TRBJ1-2	TGTGCCAGCAACACAGGGGGCTTTGGCTACACCTTC	CASNTGGFGYTF
16	many	TRBV11-2	.	TRBJ2-7	TGTGCCAGCAGGGACTTAGACGGGCCATCCTCCTACGAGCAGTACTTC	CASRDLDGPSSYEQYF
13	many	TRBV6-5	.	TRBJ1-1	TGTGCCAGCAGTTACTCGTCCCGAACTGAAGCTTTCTTT	CASSYSSRTEAFF
15	few	TRBV5-1	TRBD1	TRBJ2-3	TGCGCCAGCAGAGGGACAGGGAGGGTCACAGATACGCAGTATTTT	CASRGTGRVTDTQYF
16	many	TRBV4-3	.	TRBJ2-5	TGCGCCAGCAGCCAAGACCTGAGGCAGGGCGGAGAGACCCAGTACTTC	CASSQDLRQGGETQYF
14	.	TRBV6-2/TRBV6-3	.	TRBJ2-1	TGTGCCAGCGCCTTGGGGAGCTCCTACAATGAGCAGTTCTTC	CASALGSSYNEQFF
15	many	TRBV11-2	.	TRBJ2-2	TGTGCCAGCAGCTCACAAAGGGGTGTCCCCGGGGAGCTGTTTTTT	CASSSQRGVPGELFF
15	.	TRBV9	.	TRBJ2-6	TGTGCCAGCAGCCCTATGATCTCTGGGGCCAACGTCCTGACTTTC	CASSPMISGANVLTF
15	few	TRBV28	.	TRBJ2-7	TGTGCCAGCAGTGAAGACCGGGACGGAAACTACGAGCAGTACTTC	CASSEDRDGNYEQYF
13	many	TRBV20-1	TRBD1	TRBJ1-5	TGCAGTGCTAAAACAGGGGGTGGACAGCCCCAGCATTTT	CSAKTGGGQPQHF
15	many	TRBV20-1	.	TRBJ2-3	TGCAGTGCTAGTCCATTGGGGCGAACTACAGATACGCAGTATTTT	CSASPLGRTTDTQYF
15	.	TRBV20-1	TRBD2	TRBJ2-5	TGCAGTGCTAGGGGGACTAGCGCAGGAGGAGAGACCCAGTACTTC	CSARGTSAGGETQYF
15	many	TRBV7-2	.	TRBJ1-1	TGTGCCAGCAGCCTCCTGGCAGGGGCGATCACTGAAGCTTTCTTT	CASSLLAGAITEAFF
13	many	TRBV3-1	.	TRBJ1-3	TGTGCCAGCAGCCACGAGGGTACCGGCACCATATATTTT	CASSHEGTGTIYF
13	few	TRBV5-4	.	TRBJ1-1	TGTGCCAGCAGCGCCGGTCGGTACACTGAAGCTTTCTTT	CASSAGRYTEAFF
15	many	TRBV24-1	TRBD1	TRBJ1-1	TGTGCCACCAGTGACGCGGGACAGATGAACACTGAAGCTTTCTTT	CATSDAGQMNTEAFF
13	.	TRBV19	.	TRBJ2-1	TGTGCCAGTAGTATCGGCCGGGAGAATGAGCAGTTCTTC	CASSIGRENEQFF
17	.	TRBV18	TRBD2	TRBJ2-1	TGTGCCAGCTCACCACAGGCTAGCGGGGCATCCTACAATGAGCAGTTCTTC	CASSPQASGASYNEQFF
16	.	TRBV29-1	TRBD1	TRBJ1-1	TGCAGCGTTGTCGGCATCTCAGGGGGCTGGGACACTGAAGCTTTCTTT	CSVVGISGGWDTEAFF